This is a list of T cell receptor beta chains from one sample in a study of T cells in Graves' hyperthyroidism and ophthalmopathy. TCRdb re-analysed the multiplex PCR reads in MiXCR, keeping a single row per CDR3 protein. The repertoire holds roughly 570,000 distinct CDR3 sequences, with roughly 50% as singletons. Sequenced material: peripheral blood or thyroid tissue (not recorded which). These TCRs come from an adult woman with Graves' disease, either hyperthyroidism or ophthalmopathy (not recorded which). Each CDR3 is given with its conserved first and last residue. The order of the fields is V gene, D gene, clone size, J gene, CDR3 length, CDR3 DNA, CDR3 protein. D genes are given only for firm matches. Expanded clones are given a class, and other clones once, few, many or no size at all.

V gene: TRBV5-5
D gene: NA
clone size: NA
J gene: TRBJ1-1
CDR3 length: 15
CDR3 DNA: TGTGCCAGCAGCTTGGAGGTTTATCGGGACACTGAAGCTTTCTTT
CDR3 protein: CASSLEVYRDTEAFF

V gene: TRBV7-3
D gene: NA
clone size: NA
J gene: TRBJ2-7
CDR3 length: 16
CDR3 DNA: TGTGCCAGCAGCGAGGCGGGTGAAGGGCAGGACTACGAGCAGTACTTC
CDR3 protein: CASSEAGEGQDYEQYF

V gene: TRBV5-1
D gene: TRBD2
clone size: once
J gene: TRBJ2-3
CDR3 length: 14
CDR3 DNA: TGCGCCAGCAGCTTCCCAGCGGGAAGGCGTACGCAGTATTTT
CDR3 protein: CASSFPAGRRTQYF

V gene: TRBV7-2
D gene: NA
clone size: once
J gene: TRBJ2-7
CDR3 length: 12
CDR3 DNA: TGTGCCAGCAGCTTCAGACAGGGAGGGGGCACCTTC
CDR3 protein: CASSFRQGGGTF

V gene: TRBV14
D gene: NA
clone size: few
J gene: TRBJ1-1
CDR3 length: 14
CDR3 DNA: TGTGCCAGCAGCCATTCAGGGTCGAACACTGAAGCTTTCTTT
CDR3 protein: CASSHSGSNTEAFF

V gene: TRBV3-1
D gene: NA
clone size: many
J gene: TRBJ1-1
CDR3 length: 13
CDR3 DNA: TGTGCCAGCGGGACGGGACTGAACACTGAAGCTTTCTTT
CDR3 protein: CASGTGLNTEAFF

V gene: TRBV29-1
D gene: NA
clone size: once
J gene: TRBJ2-7
CDR3 length: 13
CDR3 DNA: TGCAGTGCTAGAGGGGGGAAAGGCTACGAGCAGTACTTC
CDR3 protein: CSARGGKGYEQYF

V gene: TRBV6-5
D gene: NA
clone size: many
J gene: TRBJ1-1
CDR3 length: 15
CDR3 DNA: TGTGCCAGCAGTTACTCGACGAGGCTGAACACTGAAGCTTTCTTT
CDR3 protein: CASSYSTRLNTEAFF

V gene: TRBV7-2
D gene: NA
clone size: NA
J gene: TRBJ1-5
CDR3 length: 14
CDR3 DNA: TGCGCCAGCGGCCTAGAGTTACCCAATCAGCCCCAGCATTTT
CDR3 protein: CASGLELPNQPQHF

V gene: TRBV27
D gene: TRBD1
clone size: NA
J gene: TRBJ1-1
CDR3 length: 14
CDR3 DNA: TGTGCCAGCAGCCCGGACAGGGGGTGGGCTGAAGCTTTCTTT
CDR3 protein: CASSPDRGWAEAFF

V gene: TRBV2
D gene: NA
clone size: NA
J gene: TRBJ1-5
CDR3 length: 13
CDR3 DNA: TGTGCCAGCGTGCAGAGCAGCAATCAGCCCCAGCATTTT
CDR3 protein: CASVQSSNQPQHF

V gene: TRBV29-1
D gene: NA
clone size: few
J gene: TRBJ1-5
CDR3 length: 13
CDR3 DNA: TGCAGCGTCGCGGACAGTGACAATCAGCCCCAGCATTTT
CDR3 protein: CSVADSDNQPQHF

V gene: TRBV7-9
D gene: NA
clone size: NA
J gene: TRBJ2-7
CDR3 length: 19
CDR3 DNA: TGTGCCAGCAGCGCCCCACTCAATCCTAACAGTGCCCTAGACTACGAGCAGTACTTC
CDR3 protein: CASSAPLNPNSALDYEQYF

V gene: TRBV5-1
D gene: NA
clone size: many
J gene: TRBJ1-3
CDR3 length: 24
CDR3 DNA: TGCGCCAGCGCTCCCGAGAAGTTCTCGTTGTGGGGGGACGCCCGAACCGGCTCTGGAAACACCATATATTTT
CDR3 protein: CASAPEKFSLWGDARTGSGNTIYF

V gene: TRBV27
D gene: NA
clone size: NA
J gene: TRBJ2-7
CDR3 length: 14
CDR3 DNA: TGTGCCAGCAGTTTACAACAGGGTGGGTACGAGCAGTACTTC
CDR3 protein: CASSLQQGGYEQYF

V gene: TRBV6-6
D gene: NA
clone size: NA
J gene: TRBJ1-2
CDR3 length: 13
CDR3 DNA: TGTGCCAGCGCCTCCAGGGGAAACTATGGCTACACCTTC
CDR3 protein: CASASRGNYGYTF

V gene: TRBV29-1
D gene: NA
clone size: NA
J gene: TRBJ2-7
CDR3 length: 15
CDR3 DNA: TGCAGCTTAGGGTTGTCCGACTTAAGTCCCTACGAGCAGTACTTC
CDR3 protein: CSLGLSDLSPYEQYF

V gene: TRBV20-1
D gene: TRBD1
clone size: NA
J gene: TRBJ1-1
CDR3 length: 14
CDR3 DNA: TGCAGTGCTAGGGACAGGGGGCGCGAAACTGAAGCTTTCTTT
CDR3 protein: CSARDRGRETEAFF

V gene: TRBV11-2
D gene: NA
clone size: many
J gene: TRBJ1-1
CDR3 length: 16
CDR3 DNA: TGTGCCAGCAGCGTACAAGGTAGGGGGTGGCCTACTGAAGCTTTCTTT
CDR3 protein: CASSVQGRGWPTEAFF

V gene: TRBV20-1
D gene: NA
clone size: many
J gene: TRBJ2-5
CDR3 length: 15
CDR3 DNA: TGCAGTGCTAGACCCTCCTGGGGCTCGGAAGAGACCCAGTACTTC
CDR3 protein: CSARPSWGSEETQYF

V gene: TRBV10-3
D gene: TRBD1
clone size: NA
J gene: TRBJ2-7
CDR3 length: 15
CDR3 DNA: TGTGCCATCAGTGAGCCAACAGGGGCCCCCTACGAGCAGTACTTC
CDR3 protein: CAISEPTGAPYEQYF

V gene: TRBV20-1
D gene: NA
clone size: NA
J gene: TRBJ1-6
CDR3 length: 13
CDR3 DNA: TGCAGTGCTAGAGATCGGCGGGGATCACCCCTCCACTTT
CDR3 protein: CSARDRRGSPLHF

V gene: TRBV5-1
D gene: TRBD1
clone size: NA
J gene: TRBJ1-5
CDR3 length: 16
CDR3 DNA: TGCGCCAGCAGCTTGGCGCCCGGACAGGTGAAACCCTACGAGCATTTT
CDR3 protein: CASSLAPGQVKPYEHF

V gene: TRBV24-1
D gene: NA
clone size: NA
J gene: TRBJ2-3
CDR3 length: 15
CDR3 DNA: TGTGCCACCAGTGGCCTCCCCTCGGGAGCAGATACGCAGTATTTT
CDR3 protein: CATSGLPSGADTQYF

V gene: TRBV20-1
D gene: TRBD2
clone size: few
J gene: TRBJ2-3
CDR3 length: 13
CDR3 DNA: TGCAGTGCTACTCGGGAGGACGGAGATACGCAGTATTTT
CDR3 protein: CSATREDGDTQYF

V gene: TRBV11-2
D gene: TRBD1
clone size: NA
J gene: TRBJ1-2
CDR3 length: 14
CDR3 DNA: TGTGCCAGCAGCCTAAGACAGGGGTACGCCACCTCTGACTTC
CDR3 protein: CASSLRQGYATSDF

V gene: TRBV4-1
D gene: NA
clone size: many
J gene: TRBJ1-5
CDR3 length: 16
CDR3 DNA: TGCGCCAGCAGCCAGGGGGCTTGGTCGGGCAATCAGCCCCAGCATTTT
CDR3 protein: CASSQGAWSGNQPQHF

V gene: TRBV20-1
D gene: NA
clone size: NA
J gene: TRBJ2-6
CDR3 length: 15
CDR3 DNA: TGCAGTGCTCGAAGCCCCGCCTCTGGGGCCAACGTCCTGACTTTC
CDR3 protein: CSARSPASGANVLTF

V gene: TRBV11-1
D gene: NA
clone size: many
J gene: TRBJ1-1
CDR3 length: 11
CDR3 DNA: TGTGCCAGCAGCCCAACCAGGACCATCAACTTT
CDR3 protein: CASSPTRTINF

V gene: TRBV3-1
D gene: NA
clone size: many
J gene: TRBJ1-1
CDR3 length: 15
CDR3 DNA: TGTGCCAGCAGCCACAGGACCACCCGGGGAACTGAAGCTTTCTTT
CDR3 protein: CASSHRTTRGTEAFF

V gene: TRBV24-1
D gene: TRBD2
clone size: NA
J gene: TRBJ2-7
CDR3 length: 13
CDR3 DNA: TGTGCCACCAGTTCCGGGAGGGGCTACGAGCAGTACTTC
CDR3 protein: CATSSGRGYEQYF

V gene: TRBV7-8
D gene: NA
clone size: NA
J gene: TRBJ1-1
CDR3 length: 13
CDR3 DNA: TGTGCCAGCCTAGCGACGGGGAACACTGAAGCTTTCTTT
CDR3 protein: CASLATGNTEAFF

V gene: TRBV5-1
D gene: TRBD1
clone size: NA
J gene: TRBJ2-5
CDR3 length: 14
CDR3 DNA: TGCGCCAGCAGCTTGGACAGGGGGCGGACGACCCAGTACTTC
CDR3 protein: CASSLDRGRTTQYF

V gene: TRBV15
D gene: NA
clone size: NA
J gene: TRBJ1-2
CDR3 length: 12
CDR3 DNA: TGTGCCACCAGCATTTTGCAGGGGGGCTACACCTTC
CDR3 protein: CATSILQGGYTF

V gene: TRBV4-1
D gene: NA
clone size: few
J gene: TRBJ2-2
CDR3 length: 14
CDR3 DNA: TGCGCCAGCAGCCAAGTAGGGGCGGCCGGGGAGCTGTTTTTT
CDR3 protein: CASSQVGAAGELFF

V gene: TRBV6-5
D gene: TRBD2
clone size: NA
J gene: TRBJ2-7
CDR3 length: 19
CDR3 DNA: TGTGCCAGCAGCCCCGGACTAGCGGGAGGGCCCTGGAGCTCCTACGAGCAGTACTTC
CDR3 protein: CASSPGLAGGPWSSYEQYF

V gene: TRBV11-2
D gene: TRBD2
clone size: many
J gene: TRBJ2-7
CDR3 length: 17
CDR3 DNA: TGTGCCAGCAGCTTAGTTCCAAGCGGGAGTATTTCCTACGAGCAGTACTTC
CDR3 protein: CASSLVPSGSISYEQYF

V gene: TRBV7-8
D gene: NA
clone size: NA
J gene: TRBJ1-5
CDR3 length: 15
CDR3 DNA: TGTGCCAGCAGCTTAAGGCGGGACTACCAAGAGACCCAGCATTTT
CDR3 protein: CASSLRRDYQETQHF

V gene: TRBV24-1
D gene: NA
clone size: NA
J gene: TRBJ2-2
CDR3 length: 16
CDR3 DNA: TGTGCCTCCCGGCCTAGGGGATTCTCGAACACCGGGGAGCTGTTTTTT
CDR3 protein: CASRPRGFSNTGELFF

V gene: TRBV9
D gene: NA
clone size: many
J gene: TRBJ2-7
CDR3 length: 15
CDR3 DNA: TGTGCCAGCAGCGTACGGGACGGGCGCTCCTACGAGCAGTACTTC
CDR3 protein: CASSVRDGRSYEQYF

V gene: TRBV5-1
D gene: TRBD2
clone size: many
J gene: TRBJ2-5
CDR3 length: 14
CDR3 DNA: TGCGCCAGCAGCTTCGGGGGGGAGGAAGAGACCCAGTACTTC
CDR3 protein: CASSFGGEEETQYF

V gene: TRBV29-1
D gene: NA
clone size: NA
J gene: TRBJ2-5
CDR3 length: 16
CDR3 DNA: TGCAGCGCTGAGCCGTGGGCAGACAGATTCCAAGAGACCCAGTACTTC
CDR3 protein: CSAEPWADRFQETQYF

V gene: TRBV6-1
D gene: NA
clone size: NA
J gene: TRBJ2-5
CDR3 length: 11
CDR3 DNA: TGTGCCAGCAGAGCCAAGGAGACCCAGTACTTC
CDR3 protein: CASRAKETQYF

V gene: TRBV25-1
D gene: NA
clone size: NA
J gene: TRBJ2-2
CDR3 length: 8
CDR3 DNA: TGTGTCACCCGGGGAGCTGTTTTT
CDR3 protein: CVTRGAVF

V gene: TRBV20-1
D gene: TRBD1
clone size: many
J gene: TRBJ2-5
CDR3 length: 14
CDR3 DNA: TGCAGTGCTCATGCCGGGACAGGTCGTGGGACCCAGTACTTC
CDR3 protein: CSAHAGTGRGTQYF

V gene: TRBV7-6
D gene: TRBD1
clone size: few
J gene: TRBJ1-5
CDR3 length: 16
CDR3 DNA: TGTGCCAGCAGCACCGGGACAGGGAGCAGCAATCAGCCCCAGCATTTT
CDR3 protein: CASSTGTGSSNQPQHF

V gene: TRBV3-1
D gene: NA
clone size: NA
J gene: TRBJ1-2
CDR3 length: 14
CDR3 DNA: TGTGCCAGCAGCCAAGGTGGGCGGGGGCGCGGCTACACCTTC
CDR3 protein: CASSQGGRGRGYTF

V gene: TRBV2
D gene: NA
clone size: once
J gene: TRBJ2-2
CDR3 length: 15
CDR3 DNA: TGTGCCAGCGGTGCCGTTCCGGCCAACACCGGGGAGCTGTTTTTT
CDR3 protein: CASGAVPANTGELFF

V gene: TRBV6-2/TRBV6-3
D gene: NA
clone size: many
J gene: TRBJ2-7
CDR3 length: 11
CDR3 DNA: TGTGCCAGCACACGACAATACGAGCAGTACTTC
CDR3 protein: CASTRQYEQYF

V gene: TRBV20-1
D gene: NA
clone size: NA
J gene: TRBJ2-5
CDR3 length: 12
CDR3 DNA: TGCAGTGCTAGGCCGGTTGGGGAGACCCAGTACTTC
CDR3 protein: CSARPVGETQYF

V gene: TRBV7-6
D gene: TRBD2
clone size: NA
J gene: TRBJ2-5
CDR3 length: 15
CDR3 DNA: TGTGCCAGCAGCGCCCGGACTAGCGACCAAGAGACCCAGTACTTC
CDR3 protein: CASSARTSDQETQYF

V gene: TRBV24-1
D gene: TRBD2
clone size: NA
J gene: TRBJ2-7
CDR3 length: 16
CDR3 DNA: TGTGCCAGCAGAACGGCCATGGGACTAGCAAGTCTCGAGCAGTACTTC
CDR3 protein: CASRTAMGLASLEQYF

V gene: TRBV24-1
D gene: NA
clone size: NA
J gene: TRBJ2-3
CDR3 length: 13
CDR3 DNA: TGTGCCACCAGATCAGAGTTCACAGATACGCAGTATTTT
CDR3 protein: CATRSEFTDTQYF

V gene: TRBV6-5
D gene: TRBD1
clone size: NA
J gene: TRBJ2-7
CDR3 length: 16
CDR3 DNA: TGTGCCAGCAGTTACCTCAGGACAGGGGGGACCTACGAGCAGTACTTC
CDR3 protein: CASSYLRTGGTYEQYF

V gene: TRBV10-2
D gene: TRBD1
clone size: many
J gene: TRBJ1-1
CDR3 length: 13
CDR3 DNA: TGCGCCAGCAGTGGATCAGGGGGCACTGAAGCTTTCTTT
CDR3 protein: CASSGSGGTEAFF

V gene: TRBV4-1
D gene: TRBD1
clone size: many
J gene: TRBJ1-2
CDR3 length: 14
CDR3 DNA: TGCGCCAGCAGCCAAGACCCGACAGGGGATGGCTACACCTTC
CDR3 protein: CASSQDPTGDGYTF

V gene: TRBV2
D gene: NA
clone size: NA
J gene: TRBJ1-2
CDR3 length: 12
CDR3 DNA: TGTGCCAGCAGTGAGGGACACTATGGCTACACCTTC
CDR3 protein: CASSEGHYGYTF

V gene: TRBV7-2
D gene: NA
clone size: once
J gene: TRBJ1-4
CDR3 length: 13
CDR3 DNA: TGTGCCAGCAGCTTACGGGCAGGGGAGGGACTGTTTTTT
CDR3 protein: CASSLRAGEGLFF

V gene: TRBV7-2
D gene: NA
clone size: NA
J gene: TRBJ2-2
CDR3 length: 17
CDR3 DNA: NA
CDR3 protein: CASSYDFRGANTGELFF

V gene: TRBV7-3
D gene: NA
clone size: few
J gene: TRBJ2-3
CDR3 length: 14
CDR3 DNA: TGTGCCAGCAGCAAAGGTCCAAGCACAGATACGCAGTATTTT
CDR3 protein: CASSKGPSTDTQYF